This T cell receptor (beta chain) was profiled in a study of shared clonotypes between healthy human individuals. Regarding this clone: Its antigen remains unknown.

Per germline, CDR1 ENHRY and CDR2 SYGVKD. V lost 0 bases and J lost 4; bases outside the gene matches: 6. The CDR3 has 16 amino acids. Participating donors were healthy, HIV-negative adults free of recent acute infections or vaccinations. Naive CD45RA+ and memory CD45RA-negative subsets were split from CD4+ cells. The study's findings and limits: When compared with the clonotypes that were shared by all four sorted-subset donors, the non-shared clonotypes turned out to have lower generation probabilities. It was observed that about 5% of naive CD4 clonotypes were shared across several donors.

Using immunoSEQ multiplex PCR, the repertoire was profiled, and TCRdb retains in-frame clones only, with some absent. The data contain millions of clones, 90% to 95% of them seen just once; the ten biggest clones take up over 0.12%. The rearrangement links TRBV10-3 to TRBJ1-2; 9 bases are shared with TRBD1. The sample taken for sequencing was naive CD4+ T cells sorted from blood. Regarding subset: CD45RA+ positively selected. This receptor was obtained from a man between 18 and 29 years old in good health. CDR3 bases: TGTGCCATCAGTGAGTCGAAAGTGGGACAGGGCTATGGCTACACCTTC. Translation: CAISESKVGQGYGYTF.